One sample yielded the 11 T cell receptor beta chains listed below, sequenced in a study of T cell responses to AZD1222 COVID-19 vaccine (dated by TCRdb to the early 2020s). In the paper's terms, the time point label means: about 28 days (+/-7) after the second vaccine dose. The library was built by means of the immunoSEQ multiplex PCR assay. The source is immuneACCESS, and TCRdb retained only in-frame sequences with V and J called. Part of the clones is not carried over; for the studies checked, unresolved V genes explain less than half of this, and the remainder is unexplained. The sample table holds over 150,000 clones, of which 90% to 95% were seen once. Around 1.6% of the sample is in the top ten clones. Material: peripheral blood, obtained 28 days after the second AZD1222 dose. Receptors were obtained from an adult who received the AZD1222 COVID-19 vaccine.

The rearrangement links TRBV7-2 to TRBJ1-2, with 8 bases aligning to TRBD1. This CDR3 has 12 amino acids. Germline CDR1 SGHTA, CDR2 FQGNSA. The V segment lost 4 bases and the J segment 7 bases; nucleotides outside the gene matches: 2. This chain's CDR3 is CASSSGTGGYTF. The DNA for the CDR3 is TGTGCCAGCAGCTCCGGGACAGGTGGCTACACCTTC. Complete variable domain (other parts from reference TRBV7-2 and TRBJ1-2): GAGVSQSPSNKVTEKGKDVELRCDPISGHTALYWYRQSLGQGLEFLIYFQGNSAPDKSGLPSDRFSAERTGGSVSTLTIQRTQQEDSAVYLCASSSGTGGYTFGSGTRLTVV.

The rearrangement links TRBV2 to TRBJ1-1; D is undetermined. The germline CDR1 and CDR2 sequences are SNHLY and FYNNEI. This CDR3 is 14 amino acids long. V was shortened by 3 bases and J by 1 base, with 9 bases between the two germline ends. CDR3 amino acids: CASSEVSGNTEAFF. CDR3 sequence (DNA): TGTGCCAGCAGTGAGGTATCAGGGAACACTGAAGCTTTCTTT.

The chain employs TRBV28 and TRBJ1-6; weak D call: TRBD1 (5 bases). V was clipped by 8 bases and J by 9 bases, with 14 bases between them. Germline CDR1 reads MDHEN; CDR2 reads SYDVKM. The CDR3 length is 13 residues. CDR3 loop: CASGGDSSSPLHF. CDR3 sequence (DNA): TGTGCCAGCGGGGGGGATTCTAGTTCACCCCTCCACTTT. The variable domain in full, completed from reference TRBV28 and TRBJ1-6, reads DVKVTQSSRYLVKRTGEKVFLECVQDMDHENMFWYRQDPGLGLRLIYFSYDVKMKEKGDIPEGYSVSREKKERFSLILESASTNQTSMYLCASGGDSSSPLHFGNGTRLTVT.

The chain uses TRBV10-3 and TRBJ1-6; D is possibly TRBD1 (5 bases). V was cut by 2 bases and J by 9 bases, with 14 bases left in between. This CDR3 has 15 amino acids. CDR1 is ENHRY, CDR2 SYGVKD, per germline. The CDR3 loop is CAISEEPGMGSPLHF. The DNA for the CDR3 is TGTGCCATCAGTGAGGAGCCAGGGATGGGTTCACCCCTCCACTTT.

CDR3 sequence: CASSRGRDEQYF. CDR3 in DNA: TGTGCCAGCAGTCGGGGGAGGGACGAGCAGTACTTC. The chain is built from TRBV27 and TRBJ2-7, with 7 bases that match TRBD2. Trimming at V came to 5 bases and at J to 5 bases, leaving 3 bases not matched to a gene. This CDR3 is built from 12 residues. Germline V gives CDR1 MNHEY, CDR2 SMNVEV (reference sequence).

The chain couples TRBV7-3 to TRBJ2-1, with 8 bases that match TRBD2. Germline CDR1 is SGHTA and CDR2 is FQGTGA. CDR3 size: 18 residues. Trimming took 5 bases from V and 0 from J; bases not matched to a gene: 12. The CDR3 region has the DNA TGTGCCAGCAGCCCCAGGGCGGGAGGACGGGGCTCCTACAATGAGCAGTTCTTC. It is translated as CASSPRAGGRGSYNEQFF.

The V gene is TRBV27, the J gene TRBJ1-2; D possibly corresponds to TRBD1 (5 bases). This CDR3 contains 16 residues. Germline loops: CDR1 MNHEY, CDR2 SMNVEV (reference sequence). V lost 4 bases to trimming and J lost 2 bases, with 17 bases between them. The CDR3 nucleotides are TGTGCCAGCAGTTCATCCATACCGGGACCCAACTATGGCTACACCTTC. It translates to CASSSSIPGPNYGYTF.

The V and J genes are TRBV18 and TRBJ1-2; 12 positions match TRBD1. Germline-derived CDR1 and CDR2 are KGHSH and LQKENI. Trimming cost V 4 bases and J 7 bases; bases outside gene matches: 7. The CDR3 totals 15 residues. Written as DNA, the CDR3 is TGTGCCAGCTCACTAAGCCGGGACAGGGGGCTTGGCTACACCTTC. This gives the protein CASSLSRDRGLGYTF.

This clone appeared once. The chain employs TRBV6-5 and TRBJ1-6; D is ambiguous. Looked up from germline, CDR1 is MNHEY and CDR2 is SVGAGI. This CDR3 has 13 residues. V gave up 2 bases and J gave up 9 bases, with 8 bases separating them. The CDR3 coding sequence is TGTGCCAGCAGTTACAGTCTTAGTTCACCCCTCCACTTT. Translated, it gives CASSYSLSSPLHF.

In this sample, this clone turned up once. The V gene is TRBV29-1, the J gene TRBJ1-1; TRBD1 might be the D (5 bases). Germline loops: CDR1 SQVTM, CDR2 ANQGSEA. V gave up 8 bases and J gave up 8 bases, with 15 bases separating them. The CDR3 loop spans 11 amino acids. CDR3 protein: CSLVTPGEAFF. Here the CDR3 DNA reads TGCAGCTTAGTTACACCAGGGGAAGCTTTCTTT.

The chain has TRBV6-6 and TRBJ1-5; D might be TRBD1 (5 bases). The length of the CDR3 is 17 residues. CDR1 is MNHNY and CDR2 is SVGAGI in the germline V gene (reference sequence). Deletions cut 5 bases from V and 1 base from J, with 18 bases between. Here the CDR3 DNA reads TGTGCCAGCAGTCCAAGAGCGGCAGGGCGCAGCAATCAGCCCCAGCATTTT. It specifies CASSPRAAGRSNQPQHF.